This TCR beta chain is drawn from a study of T-cell memory formation after mild COVID-19. Study at large: Each donor largely had its own TCR clusters.

The CDR3 length is 16 residues. V shed 5 bases and J 2 bases; nucleotides not matched to a gene: 5. Germline V CDR1 and CDR2: SGHVS, FQNEAQ. A 5'RACE reaction primed in the constant segment made cDNA libraries of TCR alpha and TCR beta, and these carried sample barcodes and UMIs. TCRdb reanalysed the 5' RACE reads using MiXCR and keeps one entry per CDR3 protein. The profile shows around 450,000 distinct CDR3 sequences, about 24% of them singletons. Findings and limits, study-wide: Clones that contracted from day 15 to 85 were balanced CD4/CD8, while later expanders leaned CD4+. Second-wave clones reaching peak frequency on day 37 lacked confirmed SARS-CoV-2 specificity.

This clonotype came up a few times. The target antigen is unknown. This sequence joins TRBV7-8 and TRBJ2-3; 12 positions match TRBD2. The sequence derives from an adult woman who had mild COVID-19 (a few samples of this study predate the infection). Cell type and time point are not known. Material for sequencing was PBMCs or a T cell subset sorted from them (not recorded which). CDR3 DNA: TGTGCCAGCAGCAACTCTAGCGGGAGGGTCACAGATACGCAGTATTTT. Amino acid sequence: CASSNSSGRVTDTQYF.